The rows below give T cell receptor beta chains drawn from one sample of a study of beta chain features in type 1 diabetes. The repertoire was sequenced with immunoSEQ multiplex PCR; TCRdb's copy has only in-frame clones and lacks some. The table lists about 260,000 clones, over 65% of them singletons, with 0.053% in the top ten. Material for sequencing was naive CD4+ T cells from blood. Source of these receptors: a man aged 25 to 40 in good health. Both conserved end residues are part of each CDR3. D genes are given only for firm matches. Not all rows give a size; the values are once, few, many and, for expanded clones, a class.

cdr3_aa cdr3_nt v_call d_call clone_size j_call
CASSVVPPRRLMNTGELFF TGTGCCAGCAGCGTAGTCCCTCCTCGGAGACTAATGAACACCGGGGAGCTGTTTTTT TRBV9 . . TRBJ2-2
CASSLLGRGTRETQYF TGTGCCAGCAGCTTATTGGGCAGGGGAACTCGGGAGACCCAGTACTTC TRBV7-2 . . TRBJ2-5
CAWSVQQGSYNEQFF TGTGCCTGGAGTGTACAACAGGGATCCTACAATGAGCAGTTCTTC TRBV30 . few TRBJ2-1
CASSQTPRVAGDNEQFF TGCGCCAGCAGCCAAACCCCCCGGGTAGCGGGAGACAATGAGCAGTTCTTC TRBV4-3 TRBD2 once TRBJ2-1
CSVDGGEQFF TGCAGCGTTGATGGCGGAGAGCAGTTCTTC TRBV29-1 . . TRBJ2-1
CAGSGQSSYNEQFF TGTGCCGGTTCTGGACAGAGCTCCTACAATGAGCAGTTCTTC TRBV30 . few TRBJ2-1
CASSSLRASSYEQYF TGTGCCAGCAGTTCGTTGCGGGCGAGCTCCTACGAGCAGTACTTC TRBV27 . . TRBJ2-7
CASSPSKREGPDTQYF TGTGCCAGCAGCCCTAGTAAGCGGGAGGGGCCAGATACGCAGTATTTT TRBV11-2 TRBD2 once TRBJ2-3
CASSPWTPGQAYEQYF TGTGCCAGCAGTCCATGGACCCCGGGACAAGCCTACGAGCAGTACTTC TRBV7-9 . . TRBJ2-7
CASSQEQIYEQYF TGTGCCAGCAGCCAAGAGCAGATTTACGAGCAGTACTTC TRBV4-2 . . TRBJ2-7
CASSSNPGTGSHEQYF TGTGCCAGCAGCTCCAACCCCGGGACAGGGTCCCACGAGCAGTACTTC TRBV5-4 TRBD1 . TRBJ2-7
CSVGANSGTNYGYTF TGCAGCGTTGGCGCAAACAGCGGTACTAACTATGGCTACACCTTC TRBV29-1 . few TRBJ1-2
CSVRRAYEQYF TGCAGCGTTCGACGGGCCTACGAGCAGTACTTC TRBV29-1 . . TRBJ2-7
CASSYSSGVSYEQYF TGTGCCAGCAGTTACTCTAGCGGGGTCTCCTACGAGCAGTACTTC TRBV6-5 TRBD2 . TRBJ2-7
CATREAGRVETQYF TGTGCCACGCGAGAAGCAGGGAGGGTGGAGACCCAGTACTTC TRBV15 TRBD2 . TRBJ2-5
CASSPAGGPTDTQYF TGTGCCAGCAGCCCGGCGGGGGGGCCTACAGATACGCAGTATTTT TRBV7-2 TRBD2 . TRBJ2-3
CSVRRQGNEQYF TGCAGCGTGCGGCGTCAGGGAAACGAGCAGTACTTC TRBV29-1 . . TRBJ2-7
CSACPSGSNEQFF TGCAGCGCATGTCCTAGCGGGAGTAATGAGCAGTTCTTC TRBV29-1 TRBD2 . TRBJ2-1
CASSQLARYNEQFF TGCGCCAGCAGCCAATTGGCGAGGTACAATGAGCAGTTCTTC TRBV4-3 . . TRBJ2-1
CATDSGLLRSDTQYF TGTGCCACCGACAGCGGGCTACTCCGCTCAGATACGCAGTATTTT TRBV15 . few TRBJ2-3
CACAGQLNQPQHF TGTGCCTGCGCGGGACAGTTAAATCAGCCCCAGCATTTT TRBV30 TRBD1 . TRBJ1-5
CASSPGTTTEAFF TGTGCCAGCAGCCCTGGGACGACCACTGAAGCTTTCTTT TRBV7-9 . . TRBJ1-1
CASSLGTGKRGETQYF TGTGCCAGCAGCTTAGGGACAGGGAAGCGCGGAGAGACCCAGTACTTC TRBV7-9 TRBD1 . TRBJ2-5
CASSQRLARELFF TGTGCCAGCAGCCAAAGGTTAGCTCGGGAGCTGTTTTTT TRBV16 . few TRBJ2-2
CATSRDTNYGYTF TGTGCCACCAGCAGAGATACTAACTATGGCTACACCTTC TRBV15 . . TRBJ1-2
CASRDEGSDSSYEQYF TGTGCCAGCAGGGACGAGGGGAGTGATAGCTCCTACGAGCAGTACTTC TRBV6-6 . once TRBJ2-7
CASSLGQGFEQYF TGTGCCAGCAGTTTAGGACAGGGCTTCGAGCAGTACTTC TRBV28 TRBD1 . TRBJ2-7
CSVAPRFIHEQYF TGCAGCGTTGCGCCTAGATTCATCCACGAGCAGTACTTC TRBV29-1 . few TRBJ2-7
CAWGTGTDTQYF TGTGCCTGGGGCACAGGGACAGATACGCAGTATTTT TRBV30 . once TRBJ2-3
CATSRDRAGLGTEAFF TGTGCCACCAGCAGAGATAGGGCGGGATTGGGCACTGAAGCTTTCTTT TRBV15 . few TRBJ1-1
CASSQGDEKLFF TGTGCCAGCTCGCAGGGAGATGAAAAACTGTTTTTT TRBV21-1 . . TRBJ1-4
CASSPGTFNNEQFF TGCGCCAGCAGCCCCGGGACTTTTAACAATGAGCAGTTCTTC TRBV4-3 . . TRBJ2-1
CSVEKTEAFF TGCAGCGTCGAGAAAACTGAAGCTTTCTTT TRBV29-1 . . TRBJ1-1
CSARTDVGITGELFF TGCAGCGCCAGGACTGACGTTGGTATCACCGGGGAGCTGTTTTTT TRBV29-1 . . TRBJ2-2
CASSQGTQSWWTYEQYF TGTGCCAGCAGTCAAGGGACGCAAAGCTGGTGGACCTACGAGCAGTACTTC TRBV6-1 . . TRBJ2-7
CASSRYNEQFF TGTGCCAGCAGCCGCTACAATGAGCAGTTCTTC TRBV16 . . TRBJ2-1
CASSNRGDEQFF TGTGCCAGCAGCAACCGTGGCGATGAGCAGTTCTTC TRBV28 . . TRBJ2-1
CASSLAGSSTDTQYF TGTGCCAGCAGCTTGGCCGGGTCTAGCACAGATACGCAGTATTTT TRBV7-9 . few TRBJ2-3
CASADRGVNVLTF TGTGCCAGCGCTGACAGGGGAGTCAACGTCCTGACTTTC TRBV6-6 TRBD1 . TRBJ2-6
CAWSVNRARDGYTF TGTGCCTGGAGTGTTAACAGGGCTAGAGATGGCTACACCTTC TRBV30 . . TRBJ1-2
CSVEGWITEAFF TGCAGCGTTGAAGGGTGGATCACTGAAGCTTTCTTT TRBV29-1 . . TRBJ1-1